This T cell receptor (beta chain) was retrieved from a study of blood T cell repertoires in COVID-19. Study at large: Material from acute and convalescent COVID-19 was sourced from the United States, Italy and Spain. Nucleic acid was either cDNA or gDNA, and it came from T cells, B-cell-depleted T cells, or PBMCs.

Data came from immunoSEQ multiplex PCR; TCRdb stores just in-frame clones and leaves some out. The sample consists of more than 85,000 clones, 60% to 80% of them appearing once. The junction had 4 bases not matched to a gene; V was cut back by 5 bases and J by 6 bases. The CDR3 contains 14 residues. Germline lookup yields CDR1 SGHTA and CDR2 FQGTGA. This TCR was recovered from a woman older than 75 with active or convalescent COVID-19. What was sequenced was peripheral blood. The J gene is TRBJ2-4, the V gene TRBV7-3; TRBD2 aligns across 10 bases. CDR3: CASSPRTSGNIQYF. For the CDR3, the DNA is TGTGCCAGCAGCCCCCGGACTAGCGGAAACATTCAGTACTTC. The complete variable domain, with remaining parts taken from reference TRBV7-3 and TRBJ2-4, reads GAGVSQTPSNKVTEKGKYVELRCDPISGHTALYWYRQSLGQGPEFLIYFQGTGAADDSGLPNDRFFAVRPEGSVSTLKIQRTERGDSAVYLCASSPRTSGNIQYFGAGTRLSVL.